A single sample gave rise to the 16 T cell receptor beta chains below, sequenced in a study of blood T cell repertoires in COVID-19. Profiling relied on immunoSEQ multiplex PCR, and the TCRdb table lists in-frame clones only, not all of them. Of about 220,000 clones in the sample, roughly 90% were seen once. Sequencing was performed on PBMCs or T cells enriched from blood (not recorded which). The receptor source for this set is a woman aged 40 to 50 with acute COVID-19.

This sequence joins TRBV19 and TRBJ1-6, with a weak D call TRBD1 (6 bases). Germline assignment: CDR1 LNHDA and CDR2 SQIVND (reference sequence). The CDR3 totals 13 residues. The V end was cut by 5 bases, the J end by 7 bases, with 9 bases between. DNA for the CDR3: TGTGCCAGTAGTCAGGGGTGGAATTCACCCCTCCACTTT. Translation: CASSQGWNSPLHF.

This chain links TRBV11-2 with TRBJ2-7; D is unresolved. The CDR3 totals 14 residues. Germline values: CDR1 SGHAT, CDR2 FQNNGV. Trimming cost V 5 bases and J 0 bases, with 11 bases left between them. The CDR3 spells CASSTMPSSYEQYF. The CDR3 nucleotides are TGTGCCAGCAGCACAATGCCCAGCTCCTACGAGCAGTACTTC.

This clone came up once. The chain employs TRBV10-3 and TRBJ1-2; tentative D call: TRBD1 (5 bases). CDR1 and CDR2 (germline): ENHRY, SYGVKD. V was cut by 0 bases and J by 9 bases, with 17 bases left in between. This CDR3 comprises 15 residues. The DNA for the CDR3 is TGTGCCATCAGTGAGTCCAGGGCGCCAGGGCCTCGCTACACCTTC. Its protein is CAISESRAPGPRYTF.

The chain combines TRBV7-8 with TRBJ1-5, with 8 nucleotides matching TRBD1. Trimming at V came to 4 bases and at J to 4 bases, leaving 6 bases not matched to a gene. In germline, CDR1 is SGHVS, CDR2 FQNEAQ. This CDR3 spans 15 amino acids. The CDR3 is CASSYDRGKNQPQHF. CDR3 coding DNA: TGTGCCAGCAGCTACGACAGGGGTAAGAATCAGCCCCAGCATTTT.

This chain links TRBV7-8 with TRBJ1-5; 7 bases align to TRBD1. Unmatched junction bases numbered 3, after V lost 1 base and J lost 6 bases. Germline CDR1 is SGHVS and CDR2 is FQNEAQ. The CDR3 contains 14 residues. CDR3 coding DNA: TGTGCCAGCAGCTTAGAGAACAGGGGTCAGCCCCAGCATTTT. It encodes CASSLENRGQPQHF.

The chain joins TRBV19 to TRBJ2-3; D possibly corresponds to TRBD2 (6 bases). CDR3 length: 14 residues. The germline CDR1 and CDR2 sequences are LNHDA and SQIVND (reference sequence). Trimming stripped 1 base from V and 3 bases from J, with 8 bases between. The CDR3 sequence: CASSIVGRTDTQYF. CDR3 nucleotide sequence: TGTGCCAGTAGTATAGTAGGGAGGACAGATACGCAGTATTTT.

The chain carries TRBV6-2 or TRBV6-3 and TRBJ2-2; D gene ambiguous. CDR1 and CDR2 (germline): MNHEY, SVGEGT. The ends were cut back, 2 bases at V and 0 bases at J, with 13 bases in the middle. The CDR3 consists of 17 residues. The CDR3 bases are TGTGCCAGCAGTTACCTAATGCCCGATCCGAACACCGGGGAGCTGTTTTTT. This encodes CASSYLMPDPNTGELFF.

This chain uses TRBV25-1 with TRBJ1-2, with TRBD1 matching over 12 bases. Per the germline V gene, CDR1 is MGHDK and CDR2 is SYGVNS. The length of the CDR3 is 15 residues. Trimming removed 4 bases from V and 8 bases from J; junction bases left unmatched: 8. The CDR3 loop reads CASSGTGTGGEGYTF. CDR3 nucleotides: TGTGCCAGCAGTGGCACCGGGACAGGGGGCGAAGGCTACACCTTC.

The chain employs TRBV6-5 and TRBJ1-2, with D perhaps matching TRBD1 (5 bases). V was pared by 7 bases and J by 6 bases, with 12 bases between. CDR1 is MNHEY and CDR2 is SVGAGI in the germline V gene. The CDR3 contains 12 residues. The CDR3 nucleotides read TGTGCCAGCATGGGGGGAGCGGATGGCTACACCTTC. This encodes CASMGGADGYTF.

This chain uses TRBV4-3 with TRBJ1-3, with TRBD1 as a possible D gene (5 bases). The V and J ends lost 5 bases and 2 bases respectively, with 19 bases between them. Germline assignment: CDR1 LGHNA and CDR2 YSLEER. The CDR3 runs to 17 residues. The CDR3 region has the DNA TGCGCCAGCAGCGAAGGAGTAAGGGGCGCCACTGGAAACACCATATATTTT. As protein: CASSEGVRGATGNTIYF.

For the CDR3, the DNA is TGTGCTAGTGGGAATACAGGGCCGAACACTGAAGCTTTCTTT. As protein: CASGNTGPNTEAFF. The V gene is TRBV12-5, the J gene TRBJ1-1; maybe TRBD1 (6 bases). This CDR3 is built from 14 residues. Germline CDR1 LGHNT, CDR2 FRNRAP. Trimming removed 6 bases at V and 1 base at J, with 12 bases between.

The rearrangement joins TRBV9 to TRBJ1-5; no clear D. The germline gives CDR1 SGDLS, CDR2 YYNGEE. The CDR3 has 13 amino acids. The V end lost 5 bases, the J end lost 6 bases, and 12 bases lay between the germline ends. CDR3 in amino acids: CASSLVSGQPQHF. Written as DNA, the CDR3 is TGTGCCAGCAGTCTTGTTTCGGGTCAGCCCCAGCATTTT.

The chain joins TRBV6-5 to TRBJ1-5, with D perhaps TRBD1 (6 bases). Trimming cost V 8 bases and J 0 bases, with 14 bases left between them. The V gene's germline CDR1 is MNHEY and CDR2 SVGAGI. CDR3 size: 15 residues. The CDR3 protein is CASGRQATSNQPQHF. The CDR3 DNA follows: TGTGCCAGCGGAAGACAGGCCACTAGCAATCAGCCCCAGCATTTT.

The chain combines TRBV4-1 with TRBJ2-1; 14 bases align to TRBD2. This CDR3 is 17 amino acids long. Germline lookup yields CDR1 MGHRA and CDR2 YSYEKL. The junction had 10 bases not matched to a gene; V was cut back by 4 bases and J by 8 bases. CDR3 loop: CASSPQRTSGGFDEQFF. The DNA for the CDR3 is TGCGCCAGCAGCCCCCAACGGACTAGCGGGGGGTTTGATGAGCAGTTCTTC.

This chain links TRBV25-1 with TRBJ1-6, with 7 bases that match TRBD1. V trimming: 2 bases; J trimming: 10 bases; junction bases outside the gene matches: 8. Germline V gene sequence: CDR1 MGHDK, CDR2 SYGVNS. The CDR3 has 15 amino acids. The CDR3 reads CASSEQQGLGSPLHF. In DNA, the CDR3 is TGTGCCAGCAGTGAACAACAGGGGCTCGGCTCACCCCTCCACTTT.

The V gene is TRBV11-2, the J gene TRBJ2-3, with TRBD2 identical over 12 bases. CDR1 is SGHAT, CDR2 FQNNGV, per germline. This CDR3 contains 16 residues. The V and J ends lost 5 bases and 2 bases, in that order; junction bases with no gene match: 5. In nucleotides, the CDR3 is TGTGCCAGCAGCCTGGGACTAGCGGGCACCACAGATACGCAGTATTTT. It specifies CASSLGLAGTTDTQYF.